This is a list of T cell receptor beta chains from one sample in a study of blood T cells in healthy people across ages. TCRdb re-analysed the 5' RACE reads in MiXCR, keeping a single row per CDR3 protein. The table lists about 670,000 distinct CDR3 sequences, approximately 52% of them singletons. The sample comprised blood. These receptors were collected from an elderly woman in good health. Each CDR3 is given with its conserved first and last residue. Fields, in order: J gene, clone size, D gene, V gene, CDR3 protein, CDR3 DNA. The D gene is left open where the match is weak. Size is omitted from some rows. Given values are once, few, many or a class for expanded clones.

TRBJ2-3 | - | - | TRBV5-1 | CASSPDRGDTQYF | TGCGCCAGCAGCCCGGACAGAGGGGATACGCAGTATTTT
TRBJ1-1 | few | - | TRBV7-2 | CASSSQTPTEAFF | TGTGCCAGCAGCTCCCAGACCCCCACTGAAGCTTTCTTT
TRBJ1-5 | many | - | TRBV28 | CASSFGPNQPQHF | TGTGCCAGCAGTTTTGGTCCCAATCAGCCCCAGCATTTT
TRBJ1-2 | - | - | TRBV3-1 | CASSPRGGTSGYTF | TGTGCCAGCAGCCCTAGGGGGGGCACTAGTGGCTACACCTTC
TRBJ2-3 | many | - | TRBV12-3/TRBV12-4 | CASSPPGPVDTQYF | TGTGCCAGCAGTCCTCCAGGGCCGGTAGATACGCAGTATTTT
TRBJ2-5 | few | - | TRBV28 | CASRVQRETQYF | TGTGCCAGCAGGGTCCAGCGGGAGACCCAGTACTTC
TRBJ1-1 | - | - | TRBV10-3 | CAIKQEANTEAFF | TGTGCCATCAAACAGGAGGCGAACACTGAAGCTTTCTTT
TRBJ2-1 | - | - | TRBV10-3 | CAIRVRDEQFF | TGTGCCATCAGAGTCCGGGATGAGCAGTTCTTC
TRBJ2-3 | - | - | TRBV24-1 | CATSVSEGDITDTQYF | TGTGCCACCAGTGTCTCGGAGGGGGATATCACAGATACGCAGTATTTT
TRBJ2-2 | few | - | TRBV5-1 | CASTWTRNTGELFF | TGCGCCAGCACCTGGACACGGAACACCGGGGAGCTGTTTTTT
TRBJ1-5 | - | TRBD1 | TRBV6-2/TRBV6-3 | CASSPGTGDHQPQHF | TGTGCCAGCAGCCCCGGGACAGGAGATCATCAGCCCCAGCATTTT
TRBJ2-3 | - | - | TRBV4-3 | CASSPQPTQTPGTDTQYF | TGCGCCAGCAGCCCCCAGCCCACTCAAACCCCGGGCACAGATACGCAGTATTTT
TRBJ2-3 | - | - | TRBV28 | CASSFGGPRSDAQYF | TGTGCCAGCAGTTTCGGCGGTCCTAGGTCCGATGCGCAGTATTTT
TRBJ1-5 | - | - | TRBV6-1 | CASSDEVGGNQPQHF | TGTGCCAGCAGTGACGAGGTAGGGGGAAATCAGCCCCAGCATTTT
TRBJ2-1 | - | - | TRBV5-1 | CASSLLLHQSPTHNEQFF | TGCGCCAGCAGCTTGTTGCTCCATCAGAGTCCGACCCACAATGAGCAGTTCTTC
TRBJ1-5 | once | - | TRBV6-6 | CTSRLTGEQPQHF | TGTACCAGCAGACTTACGGGGGAACAGCCCCAGCATTTT
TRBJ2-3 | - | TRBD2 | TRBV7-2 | CASSSSLAGAVTDTQYF | TGTGCCAGCAGCTCTAGCCTAGCGGGGGCCGTCACAGATACGCAGTATTTT
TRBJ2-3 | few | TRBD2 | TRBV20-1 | CSASSAGGRTDTQYF | TGCAGTGCTAGTTCCGCGGGGGGCCGCACAGATACGCAGTATTTT
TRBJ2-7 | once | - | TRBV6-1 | CASSETGTAEQYF | TGTGCCAGCAGTGAAACAGGGACCGCCGAGCAGTACTTC
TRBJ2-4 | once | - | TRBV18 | CASSPDQENLAKNIQYF | TGTGCCAGCTCCCCGGACCAGGAGAATTTAGCCAAAAACATTCAGTACTTC
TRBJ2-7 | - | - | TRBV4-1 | CASSLYWGAAEQYF | TGCGCCAGCAGCCTCTACTGGGGGGCCGCCGAGCAGTACTTC
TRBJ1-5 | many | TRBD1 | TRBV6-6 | CASDRVGEQPQHF | TGTGCCAGCGACAGGGTCGGGGAGCAGCCCCAGCATTTT
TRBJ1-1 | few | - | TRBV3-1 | CASSLWQLNTEAFF | TGTGCCAGCAGCCTGTGGCAGCTGAACACTGAAGCTTTCTTT
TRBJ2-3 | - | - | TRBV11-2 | CASSHRGLAGTDTQYF | TGTGCCAGCAGCCACCGGGGGCTAGCCGGCACAGATACGCAGTATTTT
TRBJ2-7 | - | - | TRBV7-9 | CASSLLGSLSPGQYF | TGTGCCAGCAGCTTATTGGGGTCCCTAAGTCCTGGGCAGTACTTC
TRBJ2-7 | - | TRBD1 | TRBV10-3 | CAISPTGTGMYEQYF | TGTGCCATCAGCCCAACCGGGACAGGGATGTACGAGCAGTACTTC
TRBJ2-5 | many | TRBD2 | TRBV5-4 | CASSSPTSPLIGETQYF | TGTGCCAGCAGCTCGCCGACTAGCCCGTTGATAGGAGAGACCCAGTACTTC
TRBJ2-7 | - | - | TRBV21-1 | CASSRRPLLAQTYNEQYF | TGTGCCAGCAGCCGACGTCCCCTACTAGCGCAGACCTACAATGAGCAGTACTTC
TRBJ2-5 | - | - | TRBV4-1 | CASGKGVQETQYF | TGCGCCAGCGGCAAGGGGGTACAAGAGACCCAGTACTTC
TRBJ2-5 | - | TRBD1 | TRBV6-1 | CASSRDRGLQETQYF | TGTGCCAGCAGTCGGGACAGGGGGCTACAAGAGACCCAGTACTTC
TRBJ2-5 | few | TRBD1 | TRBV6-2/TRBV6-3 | CASSPGTGHQLGETQYF | TGTGCCAGCAGCCCCGGGACAGGGCATCAATTGGGAGAGACCCAGTACTTC
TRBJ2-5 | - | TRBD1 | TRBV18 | CASSPPTGVETQYF | TGTGCCAGCTCACCACCGACAGGGGTAGAGACCCAGTACTTC
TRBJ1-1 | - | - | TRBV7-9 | CASSLEEVEAFF | TGTGCCAGCAGCTTAGAGGAGGTTGAAGCTTTCTTT
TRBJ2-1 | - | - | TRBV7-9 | CASSPPLGQDSYNEQFF | TGTGCCAGCAGCCCCCCTCTGGGTCAGGACTCCTACAATGAGCAGTTCTTC
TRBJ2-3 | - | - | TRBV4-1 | CASGGTATSTDTQYF | TGCGCCAGCGGCGGGACAGCCACTAGCACAGATACGCAGTATTTT
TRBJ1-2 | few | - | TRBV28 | CASSSLGGRVRGYTF | TGTGCCAGCAGCTCCCTCGGGGGGCGCGTAAGGGGCTACACCTTC
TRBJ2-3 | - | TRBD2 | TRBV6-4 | CASSGTSEGTDTQYF | TGTGCCAGCAGTGGGACTAGCGAGGGCACAGATACGCAGTATTTT
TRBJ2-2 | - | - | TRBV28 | CAGQGRTGELFF | TGTGCCGGCCAGGGACGGACCGGGGAGCTGTTTTTT
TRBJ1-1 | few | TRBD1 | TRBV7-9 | CASSSEGTANTEAFF | TGTGCCAGCAGCTCGGAGGGGACAGCAAACACTGAAGCTTTCTTT
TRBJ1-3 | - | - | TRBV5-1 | CASSLDGLQGSGNTIYF | TGCGCCAGCAGCTTGGACGGTCTTCAAGGCTCTGGAAACACCATATATTTT
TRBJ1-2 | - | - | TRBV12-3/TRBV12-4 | CASSQQASNYGYTF | TGTGCCAGCAGTCAACAGGCTTCTAACTATGGCTACACCTTC